This T cell receptor (beta chain) was obtained from a study of cytomegalovirus exposure and HLA in healthy donors (dated by TCRdb to about 2017). With regard to the full study: According to a later analysis, one platform produced both the roughly 130 validation repertoires and the 550 to 800 repertoires of the first cohort. To predict cytomegalovirus infection status, the study combined high-throughput TCR immunosequencing, statistical association of individual TCRs with disease status, and machine learning. Besides the first cohort of approximately 670 subjects, a separate validation cohort made up of 120 or so different subjects was used. The study aimed to test whether cataloging public T cell receptors could reveal signatures of past pathogen exposure. General study outcomes and caveats: In both the original and validation cohorts, the classifier was reported to diagnose cytomegalovirus status with high specificity and sensitivity. A later analysis had no HLA typing for the validation cohort, so co-occurrence there was scored across all 130 or so repertoires. A few of the identified cytomegalovirus-associated TCR beta chains were confirmed in vitro to be specific for cytomegalovirus antigens. The authors suggested that the approach could potentially be extended to other disease states and immunological phenotypes. Of the cluster scores, approximately 95% were above 0 in a later analysis, which found that TCRs clustered in the first cohort also tended to co-occur in the approximately 120 validation repertoires. The study listed 164 TCR beta chains as associated with cytomegalovirus. Across donors, most TCR sequences were observed very rarely, whereas some public TCRs were present in many individuals.

Library preparation used the immunoSEQ multiplex PCR assay. In the original analysis: To diagnose cytomegalovirus status from the catalog of TCR beta chain sequences, a statistical classification framework was built. In its TCRdb copy, this immuneACCESS table keeps in-frame sequences only and misses some clones. Where compared with another copy, unresolved V genes explain less than half of these, and the others have no known cause. For V, J and clone size, that table is used; D and trimming come from the DNA. The sample has under 150,000 clones on record, around nine tenths of them singletons. The ten top clones hold about 6.9% of the sample. The donors were included in the validation cohort of some 110 subjects, a group kept apart from the approximately 650-subject first cohort. A word on this clone: What antigen it recognizes has not been identified. Qualities for individual bases were not recorded, and no much larger clone is one base off.

Source material: PBMCs. The TCR comes from a woman aged 18 to 35 in good health and CMV-seropositive.

The CDR3 protein sequence reads: CASSQARGVGYEQYF. The base sequence is TGCGCCAGCAGCCAAGCTAGGGGCGTAGGCTACGAGCAGTACTTC. The rearranged chain carries TRBV4-1 and TRBJ2-7; tentative D gene TRBD1, with 5 bases matching. From the germline V gene, CDR1 is MGHRA and CDR2 is YSYEKL. V is shortened by 1 base, J by 3 bases, and the region joining them spans 13 bases. Spanning cysteine to phenylalanine, the CDR3 consists of 15 amino acids. The CDR3 DNA has 45 bases and is translated from base 1.